This T cell receptor (beta chain) was identified during a study of Ad26.COV2.S vaccination and SARS-CoV-2 variants. Whole-study findings and limits: Analyses that measured TCR breadth and depth may have underestimated total T cell responses. Reportedly, spike-specific CD8+ and CD4+ T cell responses achieved substantial breadth once vaccination had taken place.

Treatment in this sample: about 20 received Ad26.COV2.S at low or high dose, single or two shots; five or six received placebo; per-sample allocation not given. Following the first vaccine or placebo injection, samples were taken on day 63. Comments on this clone: No antigen is known for it.

TCRdb's copy holds only in-frame clones and misses some; the assay was immunoSEQ multiplex PCR. The sample lists about 350,000 clones, 80% to 90% occurring once. Trimming pared 5 bases from V and 0 bases from J, leaving 10 bases between. The germline V gene has CDR1 SGHNT and CDR2 YENEEA. The length of the CDR3 is 14 residues. This clonotype originated in a person aged 18-60 years who received the Ad26.COV2.S COVID-19 vaccine or a placebo. The chain carries TRBV11-3 and TRBJ2-5; D unclear. This material consisted of peripheral blood, taken in a trial of Ad26.COV2.S vaccine versus placebo. CDR3 bases: TGTGCCAGCAGCCCAAGTTCGTACCAAGAGACCCAGTACTTC. This codes for CASSPSSYQETQYF.